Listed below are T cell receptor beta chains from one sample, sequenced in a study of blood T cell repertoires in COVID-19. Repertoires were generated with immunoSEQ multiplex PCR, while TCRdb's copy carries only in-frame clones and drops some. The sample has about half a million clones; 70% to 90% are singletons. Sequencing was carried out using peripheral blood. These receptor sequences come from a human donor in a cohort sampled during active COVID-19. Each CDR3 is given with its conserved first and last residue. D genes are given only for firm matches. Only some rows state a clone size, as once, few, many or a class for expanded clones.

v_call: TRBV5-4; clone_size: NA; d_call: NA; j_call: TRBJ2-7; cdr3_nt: TGTGCCAGCAGCTTGGCGGGGATCTCCTACGAGCAGTACTTC; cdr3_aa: CASSLAGISYEQYF
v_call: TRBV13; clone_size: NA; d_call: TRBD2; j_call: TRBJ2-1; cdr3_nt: TGTGCCAGCAGCTTAGAAGGGGCGGGAGCTGAGGATGAGCAGTTCTTC; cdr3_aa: CASSLEGAGAEDEQFF
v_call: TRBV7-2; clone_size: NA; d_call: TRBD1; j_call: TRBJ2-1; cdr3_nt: TGTGCCAGCGCCGTATTAGGGGACAGGGGGCGTGGTGAGCAGTTCTTC; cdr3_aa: CASAVLGDRGRGEQFF
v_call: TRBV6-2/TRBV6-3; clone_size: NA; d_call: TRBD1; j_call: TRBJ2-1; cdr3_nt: TGTGCCAGCAGTACCGACAGGGGGCTCTATGAGCAGTTCTTC; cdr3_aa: CASSTDRGLYEQFF
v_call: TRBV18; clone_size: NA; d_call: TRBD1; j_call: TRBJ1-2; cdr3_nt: TGTGCCAGCTCACCACAGGGGGCGTTAGCTAACTATGGCTACACCTTC; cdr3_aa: CASSPQGALANYGYTF
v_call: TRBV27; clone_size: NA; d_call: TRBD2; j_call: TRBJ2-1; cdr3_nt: TGTGCCAGCAGAAAGGGACTAGCGGGGGGGGCGTACAATGAGCAGTTCTTC; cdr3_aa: CASRKGLAGGAYNEQFF
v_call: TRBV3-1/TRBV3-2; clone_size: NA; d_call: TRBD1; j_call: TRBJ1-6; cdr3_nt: TGTGCCAGCAGCCACGGACAGGGAAATTCACCCCTCCACTTT; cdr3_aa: CASSHGQGNSPLHF
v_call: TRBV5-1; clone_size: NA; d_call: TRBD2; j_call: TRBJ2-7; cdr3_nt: TGCGCCAGCAGCTTGGCCCCGACTAGCGGGAGATACGAGCAGTACTTC; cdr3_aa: CASSLAPTSGRYEQYF
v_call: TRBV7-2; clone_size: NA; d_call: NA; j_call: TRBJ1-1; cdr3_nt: TGTGCCAGCAGCTTAGCGGGGCAAGGGGCAGCTTTCTTT; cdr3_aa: CASSLAGQGAAFF
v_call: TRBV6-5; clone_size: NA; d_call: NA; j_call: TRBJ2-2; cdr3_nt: TGTGCCAGCAGTTACGAGGCTACCGACACCGGGGAGCTGTTTTTT; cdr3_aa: CASSYEATDTGELFF
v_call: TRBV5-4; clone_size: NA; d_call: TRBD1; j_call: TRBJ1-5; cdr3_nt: TGTGCCAGCAGCCGCACAGGACAGGGGGAAAGCAATCAGCCCCAGCATTTT; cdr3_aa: CASSRTGQGESNQPQHF
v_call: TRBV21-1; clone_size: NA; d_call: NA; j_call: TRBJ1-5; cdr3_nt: TGTGCCAGCAGCATCAGGACAGGGGCCGATCAGCCCCAGCATTTT; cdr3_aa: CASSIRTGADQPQHF
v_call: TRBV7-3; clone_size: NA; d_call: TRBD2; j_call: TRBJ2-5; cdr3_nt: TGTGCCAGCAGCTCGGCCGGGACTAGCGGATCCCAAGAGACCCAGTACTTC; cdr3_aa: CASSSAGTSGSQETQYF
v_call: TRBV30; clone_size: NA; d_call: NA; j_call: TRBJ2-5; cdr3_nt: TGTGCCTGGACGGGAAGGGAGACCCAGTACTTC; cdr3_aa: CAWTGRETQYF
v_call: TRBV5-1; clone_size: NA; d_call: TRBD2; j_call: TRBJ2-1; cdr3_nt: TGCGCCAGCAGCACCGGGACTAGCGGGAGGCATGAGCAGTTCTTC; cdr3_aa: CASSTGTSGRHEQFF
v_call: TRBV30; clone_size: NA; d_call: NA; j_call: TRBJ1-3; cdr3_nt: TGTGCCTGGAATCCGTGGGCCCCTGGAAACACCATATATTTT; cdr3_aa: CAWNPWAPGNTIYF
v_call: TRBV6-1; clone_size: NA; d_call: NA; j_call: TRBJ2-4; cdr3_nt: TGTGCCAGCAGTGAAGGGGCAGACCGCAAAAACATTCAGTACTTC; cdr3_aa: CASSEGADRKNIQYF
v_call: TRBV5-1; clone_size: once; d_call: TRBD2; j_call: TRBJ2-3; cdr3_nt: TGCGCCAGCACCGACTCGGGGGGTAGCACAGATACGCAGTATTTT; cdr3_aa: CASTDSGGSTDTQYF
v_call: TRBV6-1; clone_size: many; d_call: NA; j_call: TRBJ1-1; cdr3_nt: TGTGCCAGCAGTGATATCAGGCCCCGAGTGGACACTGAAGCTTTCTTT; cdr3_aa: CASSDIRPRVDTEAFF
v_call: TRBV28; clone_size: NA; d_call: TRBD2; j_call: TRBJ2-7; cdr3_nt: TGTGCCAGCAGTTCCCCGGGACTAGCGGGAGGTCGCGAGCAGTACTTC; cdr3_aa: CASSSPGLAGGREQYF
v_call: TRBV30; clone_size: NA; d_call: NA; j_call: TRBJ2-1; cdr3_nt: TGTGCCTGGAGTGTAGGTTTAAGTCGGGAGTTAAACAATGAGCAGTTCTTC; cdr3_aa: CAWSVGLSRELNNEQFF
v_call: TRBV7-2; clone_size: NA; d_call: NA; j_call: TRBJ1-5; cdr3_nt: TGTGCCAGCAGCTTAGGTCAGGGATTCAATCAGCCCCAGCATTTT; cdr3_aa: CASSLGQGFNQPQHF
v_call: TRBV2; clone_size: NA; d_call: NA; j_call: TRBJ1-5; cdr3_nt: TGTGCCAGCAGGGAAGGGAGGGTCAATCAGCCCCAGCATTTT; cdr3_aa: CASREGRVNQPQHF
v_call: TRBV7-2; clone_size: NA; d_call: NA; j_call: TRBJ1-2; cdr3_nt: TGTGCCAGCAGCTTAACCGGGGGAGGCTACACCTTC; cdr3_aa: CASSLTGGGYTF
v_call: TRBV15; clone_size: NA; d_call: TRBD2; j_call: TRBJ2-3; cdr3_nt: TGTGCCACCTCTTTCGGGAGGGTAACAGATACGCAGTATTTT; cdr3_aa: CATSFGRVTDTQYF
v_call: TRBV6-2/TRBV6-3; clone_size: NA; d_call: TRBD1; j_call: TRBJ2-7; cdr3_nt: TGTGCCAGCAGCCAGCGGGGACAGGGGAACTACGAGCAGTACTTC; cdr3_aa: CASSQRGQGNYEQYF
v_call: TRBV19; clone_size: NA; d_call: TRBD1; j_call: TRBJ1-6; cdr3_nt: TGTGCCAGTAGAAGGAGGGACAGGGATTCACCCCTCCACTTT; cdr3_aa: CASRRRDRDSPLHF
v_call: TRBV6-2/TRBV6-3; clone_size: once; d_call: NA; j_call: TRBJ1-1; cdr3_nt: TGTGCCAGCAGTTACCGGAGGGGCACTGAAGCTTTCTTT; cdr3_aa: CASSYRRGTEAFF
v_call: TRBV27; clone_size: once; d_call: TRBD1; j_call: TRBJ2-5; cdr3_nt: TGTGCCAGCAGGCAGACAGGGCTAGAGACCCAGTACTTC; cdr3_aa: CASRQTGLETQYF
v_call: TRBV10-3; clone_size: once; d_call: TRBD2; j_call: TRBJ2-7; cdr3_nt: TGTGCCATCAGTGAACGGACTAGCGGGAGGGTCGAGCAGTACTTC; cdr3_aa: CAISERTSGRVEQYF
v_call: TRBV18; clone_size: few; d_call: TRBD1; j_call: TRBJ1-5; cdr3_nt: TGTGCCAGCTCACACACGGACAGGTTTTCGGGACAGCCCCAGCATTTT; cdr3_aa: CASSHTDRFSGQPQHF
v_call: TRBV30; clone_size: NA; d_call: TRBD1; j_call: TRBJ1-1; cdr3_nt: TGTGCCTGGAGTGGGACAGGGATCTACACTGAAGCTTTCTTT; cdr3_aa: CAWSGTGIYTEAFF
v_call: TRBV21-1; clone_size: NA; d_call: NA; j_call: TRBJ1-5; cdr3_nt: TGTGCCAGCAGGGACAGGGGGAATCAGCCCCAGCATTTT; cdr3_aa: CASRDRGNQPQHF
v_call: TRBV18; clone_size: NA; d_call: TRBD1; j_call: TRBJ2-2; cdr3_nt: TGTGCCAGCTCACTTGACAGGGCTGAGGACACCGGGGAGCTGTTTTTT; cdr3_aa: CASSLDRAEDTGELFF
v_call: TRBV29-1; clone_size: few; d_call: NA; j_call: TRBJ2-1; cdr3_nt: TGCAGCGTCGCGATCAATGAGCAGTTCTTC; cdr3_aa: CSVAINEQFF
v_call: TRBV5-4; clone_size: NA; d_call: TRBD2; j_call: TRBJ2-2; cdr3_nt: TGTGCCAGCAGCTTAATAACGGGAGGAACCGGGGAGCTGTTTTTT; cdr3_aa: CASSLITGGTGELFF
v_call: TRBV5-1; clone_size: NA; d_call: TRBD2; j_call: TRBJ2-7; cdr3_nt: TGCGCCAGCAGCTCTTCGGGAGGGCCCGGGGAGCAGTACTTC; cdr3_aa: CASSSSGGPGEQYF
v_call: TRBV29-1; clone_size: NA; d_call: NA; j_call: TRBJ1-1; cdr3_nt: TGCAGCGTTGAAAAGAACAGGGAGAGCACTGAAGCTTTCTTT; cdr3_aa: CSVEKNRESTEAFF
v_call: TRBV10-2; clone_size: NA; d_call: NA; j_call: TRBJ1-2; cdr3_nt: TGCGCCAGCAGTTCCGACAGGACTTATGGCTACACCTTC; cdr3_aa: CASSSDRTYGYTF
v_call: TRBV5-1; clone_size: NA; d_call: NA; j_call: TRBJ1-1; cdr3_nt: TGCGCCAGCAGCGGAAGCGCCGACACTGAAGCTTTCTTT; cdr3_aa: CASSGSADTEAFF
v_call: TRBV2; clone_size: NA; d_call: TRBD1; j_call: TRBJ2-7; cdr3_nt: TGTGCCAGCAGTCGGCTGATAGGGACAGGGGCATCCTACGAGCAGTACTTC; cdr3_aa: CASSRLIGTGASYEQYF
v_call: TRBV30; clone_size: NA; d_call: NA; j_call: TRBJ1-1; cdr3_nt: TGTGCCTGGAGTATCTTAACAGGTGGAGTTGAAGCTTTCTTT; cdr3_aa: CAWSILTGGVEAFF
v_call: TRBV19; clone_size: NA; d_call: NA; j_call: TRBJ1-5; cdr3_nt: TGTGCCACTTCGCCACAGGTTGAGAGGCCCCAGCATTTT; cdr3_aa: CATSPQVERPQHF
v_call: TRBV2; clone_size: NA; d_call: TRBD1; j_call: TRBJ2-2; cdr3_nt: TGTGCCAGCAGTGTCCTGGGACAGCTGAACACCGGGGAGCTGTTTTTT; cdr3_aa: CASSVLGQLNTGELFF
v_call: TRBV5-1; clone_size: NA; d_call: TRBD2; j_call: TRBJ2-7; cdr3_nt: TGCGCCAGCAGCCCAGAACTAGCGAGCCCCTACGAGCAGTACTTC; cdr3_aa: CASSPELASPYEQYF
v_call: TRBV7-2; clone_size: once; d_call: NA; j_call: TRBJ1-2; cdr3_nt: TGTGCCAGCAGCTTAGTGAGGGGAGGGGGTCAAAACTATGGCTACACCTTC; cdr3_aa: CASSLVRGGGQNYGYTF
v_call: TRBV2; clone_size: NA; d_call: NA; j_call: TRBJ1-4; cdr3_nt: TGTGCCAGCAGAATGCGGGGTGCTAATGAAAAACTGTTTTTT; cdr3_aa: CASRMRGANEKLFF
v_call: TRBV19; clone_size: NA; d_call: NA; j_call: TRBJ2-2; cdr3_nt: TGTGCCAGTAGTATAGATCGAGGGACCGGGGAGCTGTTTTTT; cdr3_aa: CASSIDRGTGELFF
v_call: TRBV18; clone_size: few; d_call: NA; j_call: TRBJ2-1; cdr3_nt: TGTGCCAGCTCGAGGGAGACCTACAATGAGCAGTTCTTC; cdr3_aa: CASSRETYNEQFF
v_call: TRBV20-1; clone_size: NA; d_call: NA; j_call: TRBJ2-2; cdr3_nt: TGCAGTGCTAGTAATGGGGGCGCGGGGGAGCTGTTTTTT; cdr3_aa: CSASNGGAGELFF